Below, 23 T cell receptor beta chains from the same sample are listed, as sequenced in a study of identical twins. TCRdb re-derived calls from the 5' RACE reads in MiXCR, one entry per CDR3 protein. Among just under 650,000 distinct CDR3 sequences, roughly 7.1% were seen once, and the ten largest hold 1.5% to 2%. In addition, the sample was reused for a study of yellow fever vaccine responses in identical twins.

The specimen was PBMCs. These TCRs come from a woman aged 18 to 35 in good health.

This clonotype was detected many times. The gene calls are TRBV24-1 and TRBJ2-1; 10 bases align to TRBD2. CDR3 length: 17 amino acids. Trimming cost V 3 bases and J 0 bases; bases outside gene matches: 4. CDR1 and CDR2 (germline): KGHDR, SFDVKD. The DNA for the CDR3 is TGTGCCACCAGTGATAATAGCGGGGGGAGCTCCTACAATGAGCAGTTCTTC. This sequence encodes CATSDNSGGSSYNEQFF.

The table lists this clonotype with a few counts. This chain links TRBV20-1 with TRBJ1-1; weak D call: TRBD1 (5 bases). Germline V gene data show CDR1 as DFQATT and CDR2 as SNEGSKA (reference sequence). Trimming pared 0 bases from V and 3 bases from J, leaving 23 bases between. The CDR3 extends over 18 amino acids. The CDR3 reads CSARDYQSTDSPYTEAFF. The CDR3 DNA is TGCAGTGCTAGAGATTATCAGTCGACCGACAGCCCGTACACTGAAGCTTTCTTT.

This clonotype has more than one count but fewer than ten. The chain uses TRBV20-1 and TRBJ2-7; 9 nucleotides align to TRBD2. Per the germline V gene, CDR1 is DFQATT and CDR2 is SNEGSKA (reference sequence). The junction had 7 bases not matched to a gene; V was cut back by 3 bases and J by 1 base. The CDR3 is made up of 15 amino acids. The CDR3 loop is CSARTRLAASYEQYF. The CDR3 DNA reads TGCAGTGCTAGGACCCGACTAGCGGCGTCCTACGAGCAGTACTTC.

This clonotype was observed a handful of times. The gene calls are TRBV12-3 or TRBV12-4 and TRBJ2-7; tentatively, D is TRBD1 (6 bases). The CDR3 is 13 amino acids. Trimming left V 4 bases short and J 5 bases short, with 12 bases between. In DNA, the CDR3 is TGTGCCAGCAGTTACACAGGGATACACGAGCAGTACTTC. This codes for CASSYTGIHEQYF.

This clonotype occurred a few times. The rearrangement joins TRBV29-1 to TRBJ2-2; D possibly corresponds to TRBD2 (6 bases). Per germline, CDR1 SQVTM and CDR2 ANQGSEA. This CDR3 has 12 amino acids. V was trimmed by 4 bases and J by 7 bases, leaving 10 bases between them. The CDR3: CSVGAGSGELFF. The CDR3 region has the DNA TGCAGCGTTGGTGCCGGGAGCGGGGAGCTGTTTTTT.

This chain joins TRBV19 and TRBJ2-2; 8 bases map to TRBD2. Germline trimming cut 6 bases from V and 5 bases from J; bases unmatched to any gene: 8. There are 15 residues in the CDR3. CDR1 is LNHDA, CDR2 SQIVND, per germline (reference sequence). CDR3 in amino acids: CASSPAGDGTGELFF. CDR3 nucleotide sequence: TGTGCCAGTAGCCCAGCGGGAGACGGTACCGGGGAGCTGTTTTTT.

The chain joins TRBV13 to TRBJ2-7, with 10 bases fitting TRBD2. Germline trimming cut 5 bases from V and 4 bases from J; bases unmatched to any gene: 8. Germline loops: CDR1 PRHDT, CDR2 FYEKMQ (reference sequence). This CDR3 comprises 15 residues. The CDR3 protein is CASSRTSGIAYEQYF. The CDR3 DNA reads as TGTGCCAGCAGCCGTACTAGCGGGATTGCTTACGAGCAGTACTTC.

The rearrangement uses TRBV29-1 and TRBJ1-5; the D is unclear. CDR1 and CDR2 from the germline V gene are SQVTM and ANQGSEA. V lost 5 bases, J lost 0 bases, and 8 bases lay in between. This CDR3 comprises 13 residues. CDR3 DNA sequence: TGCAGCGTTCTGGAGGATAGCAATCAGCCCCAGCATTTT. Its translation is CSVLEDSNQPQHF.

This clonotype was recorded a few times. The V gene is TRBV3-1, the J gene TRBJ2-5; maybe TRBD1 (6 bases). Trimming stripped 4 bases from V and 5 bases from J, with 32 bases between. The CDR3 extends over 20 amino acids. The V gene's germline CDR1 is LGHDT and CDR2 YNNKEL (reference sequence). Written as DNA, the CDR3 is TGTGCCAGCAGCCTACATCCGGCGCAGGGGCATTTAGGACTGAGGGAGACCCAGTACTTC. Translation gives CASSLHPAQGHLGLRETQYF.

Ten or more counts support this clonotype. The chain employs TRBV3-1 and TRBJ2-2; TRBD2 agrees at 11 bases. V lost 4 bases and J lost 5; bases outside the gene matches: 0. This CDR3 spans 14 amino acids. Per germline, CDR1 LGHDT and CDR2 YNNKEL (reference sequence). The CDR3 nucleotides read TGTGCCAGCAGCCCTAGCGGGAGGACCGGGGAGCTGTTTTTT. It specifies CASSPSGRTGELFF.

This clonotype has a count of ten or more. CDR3: CASSSGPGTFF. DNA for the CDR3: TGTGCCAGCAGCTCTGGTCCCGGGACTTTCTTT. This rearrangement joins TRBV7-8 to TRBJ1-1, with D unresolved. The CDR3 sequence is 11 residues long. The ends were cut back, 4 bases at V and 12 bases at J, with 12 bases in the middle. From germline, CDR1 is SGHVS and CDR2 FQNEAQ.

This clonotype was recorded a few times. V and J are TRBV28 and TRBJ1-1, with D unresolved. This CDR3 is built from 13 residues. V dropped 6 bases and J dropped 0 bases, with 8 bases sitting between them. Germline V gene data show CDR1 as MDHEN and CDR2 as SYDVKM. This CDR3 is CASRSTLNTEAFF. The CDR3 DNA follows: TGTGCCAGCAGAAGCACACTGAACACTGAAGCTTTCTTT.

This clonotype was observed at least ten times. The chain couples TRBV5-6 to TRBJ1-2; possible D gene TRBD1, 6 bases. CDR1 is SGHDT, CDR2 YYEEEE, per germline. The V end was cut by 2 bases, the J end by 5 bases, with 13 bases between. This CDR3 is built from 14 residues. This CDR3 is CASSLRGAPYGYTF. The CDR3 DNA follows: TGTGCCAGCAGCTTACGGGGGGCCCCGTATGGCTACACCTTC.

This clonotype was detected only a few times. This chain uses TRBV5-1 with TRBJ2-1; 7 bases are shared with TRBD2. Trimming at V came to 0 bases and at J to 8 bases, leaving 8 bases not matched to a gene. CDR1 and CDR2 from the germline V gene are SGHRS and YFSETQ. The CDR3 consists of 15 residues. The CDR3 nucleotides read TGCGCCAGCAGCTTGGGGGGCCGGGGGGTCGATGAGCAGTTCTTC. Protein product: CASSLGGRGVDEQFF.

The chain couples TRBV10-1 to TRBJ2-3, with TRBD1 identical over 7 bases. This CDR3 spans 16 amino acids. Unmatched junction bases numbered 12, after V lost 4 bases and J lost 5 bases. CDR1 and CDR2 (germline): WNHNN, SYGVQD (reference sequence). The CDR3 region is CASSGTGEGWIDTQYF. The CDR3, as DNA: TGCGCCAGCAGTGGGACAGGAGAGGGCTGGATAGATACGCAGTATTTT.

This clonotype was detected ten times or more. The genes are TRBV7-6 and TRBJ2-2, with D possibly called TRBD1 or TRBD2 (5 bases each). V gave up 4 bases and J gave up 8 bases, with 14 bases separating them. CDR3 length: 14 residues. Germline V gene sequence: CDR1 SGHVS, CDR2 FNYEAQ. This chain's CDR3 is CASSWTGGGGELFF. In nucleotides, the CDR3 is TGTGCCAGCAGCTGGACTGGGGGTGGAGGGGAGCTGTTTTTT.

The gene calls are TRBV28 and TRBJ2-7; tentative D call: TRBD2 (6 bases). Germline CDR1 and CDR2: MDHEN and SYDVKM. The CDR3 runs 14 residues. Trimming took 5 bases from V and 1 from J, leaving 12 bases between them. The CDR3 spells CASSVHGGSYEQYF. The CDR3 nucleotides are TGTGCCAGCAGTGTACACGGGGGTTCCTACGAGCAGTACTTC. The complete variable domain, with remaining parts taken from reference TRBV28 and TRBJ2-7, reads DVKVTQSSRYLVKRTGEKVFLECVQDMDHENMFWYRQDPGLGLRLIYFSYDVKMKEKGDIPEGYSVSREKKERFSLILESASTNQTSMYLCASSVHGGSYEQYFGPGTRLTVT.

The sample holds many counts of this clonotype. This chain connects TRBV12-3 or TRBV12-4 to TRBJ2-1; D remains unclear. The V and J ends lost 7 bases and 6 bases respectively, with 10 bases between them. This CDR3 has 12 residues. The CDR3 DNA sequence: TGTGCCAGCAAAGTTAGTTCCAATGAGCAGTTCTTC. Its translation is CASKVSSNEQFF.

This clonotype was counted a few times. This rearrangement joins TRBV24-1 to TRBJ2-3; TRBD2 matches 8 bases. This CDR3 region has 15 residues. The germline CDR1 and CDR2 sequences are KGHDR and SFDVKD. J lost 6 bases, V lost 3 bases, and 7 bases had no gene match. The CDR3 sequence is CATSDRAGAGDTQYF. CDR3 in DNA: TGTGCCACCAGTGATAGAGCGGGAGCAGGCGATACGCAGTATTTT.

The CDR3: CASSHPTSGRDLQETQYF. CDR3 DNA sequence: TGCGCCAGCAGCCACCCGACTAGCGGGAGGGACCTCCAAGAGACCCAGTACTTC. V and J are TRBV4-1 and TRBJ2-5; TRBD2 matches 14 bases. The ends lost 3 bases at V and 1 base at J; junction bases unmatched: 7. This CDR3 contains 18 residues. Germline V gene data show CDR1 as MGHRA and CDR2 as YSYEKL.

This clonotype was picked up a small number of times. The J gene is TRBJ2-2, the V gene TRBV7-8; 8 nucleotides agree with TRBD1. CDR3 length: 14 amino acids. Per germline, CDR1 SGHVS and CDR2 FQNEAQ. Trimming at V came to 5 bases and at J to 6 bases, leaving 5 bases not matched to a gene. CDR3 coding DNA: TGTGCCAGCAGCCAGGACAGGGTGGCCGGGGAGCTGTTTTTT. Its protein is CASSQDRVAGELFF.

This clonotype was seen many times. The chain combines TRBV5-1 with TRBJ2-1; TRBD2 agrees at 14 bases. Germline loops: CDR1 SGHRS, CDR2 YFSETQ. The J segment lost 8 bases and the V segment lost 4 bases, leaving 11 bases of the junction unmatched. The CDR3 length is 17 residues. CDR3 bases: TGCGCCAGCAGCCAAGGTACACCGGGACTAGCGGGGGATGAGCAGTTCTTC. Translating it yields CASSQGTPGLAGDEQFF.

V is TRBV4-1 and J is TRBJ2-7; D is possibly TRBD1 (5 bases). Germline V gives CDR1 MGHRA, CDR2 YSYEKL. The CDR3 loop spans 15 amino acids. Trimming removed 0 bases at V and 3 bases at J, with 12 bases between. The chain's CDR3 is CASSQDRSQGYEQYV. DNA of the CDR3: TGCGCCAGCAGCCAAGATCGCTCCCAGGGCTACGAGCAGTACGTC.